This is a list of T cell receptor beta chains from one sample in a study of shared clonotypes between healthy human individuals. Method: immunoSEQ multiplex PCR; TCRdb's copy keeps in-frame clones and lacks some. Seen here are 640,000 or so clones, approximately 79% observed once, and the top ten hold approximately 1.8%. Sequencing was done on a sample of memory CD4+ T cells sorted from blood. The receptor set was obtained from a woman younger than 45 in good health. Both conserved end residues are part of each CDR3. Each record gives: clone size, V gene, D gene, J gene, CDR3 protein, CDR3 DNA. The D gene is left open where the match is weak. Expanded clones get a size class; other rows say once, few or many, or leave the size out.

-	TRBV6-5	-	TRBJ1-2	CASSTPSRNYGYTF	TGTGCCAGCAGTACCCCGTCTCGGAACTATGGCTACACCTTC
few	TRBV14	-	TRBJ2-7	CASSPHVGHLYEQYF	TGTGCCAGCAGCCCTCACGTGGGACACCTCTACGAGCAGTACTTC
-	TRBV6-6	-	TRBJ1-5	CASSSSGDGQPQHF	TGTGCCAGCAGTTCAAGCGGGGATGGTCAGCCCCAGCATTTT
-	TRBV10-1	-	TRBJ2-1	CASSESKGGGNNEQFF	TGCGCCAGCAGTGAGTCTAAGGGAGGAGGAAACAATGAGCAGTTCTTC
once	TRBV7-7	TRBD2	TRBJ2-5	CASSLGLAGGETQYF	TGTGCCAGCAGCTTAGGGCTAGCGGGTGGAGAGACCCAGTACTTC
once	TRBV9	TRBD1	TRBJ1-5	CASSGQGFNQPQHF	TGTGCCAGCAGCGGACAGGGCTTCAATCAGCCCCAGCATTTT
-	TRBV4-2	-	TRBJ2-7	CASSHQGGTYEQYF	TGTGCCAGCAGTCACCAGGGGGGAACATACGAGCAGTACTTC
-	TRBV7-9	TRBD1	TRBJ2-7	CASSRDREYEQYF	TGTGCCAGCAGCCGGGACAGAGAATACGAGCAGTACTTC
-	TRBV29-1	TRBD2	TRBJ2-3	CSVEIAGGTDTQYF	TGCAGCGTTGAAATAGCGGGAGGCACAGATACGCAGTATTTT
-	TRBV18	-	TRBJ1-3	CASSPTGYSGNTIYF	TGTGCCAGCTCGCCTACAGGGTATTCCGGAAACACCATATATTTT
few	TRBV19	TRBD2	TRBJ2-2	CATTSRGGSGTGELFF	TGTGCCACAACCAGTCGGGGCGGGAGCGGAACCGGGGAGCTGTTTTTT
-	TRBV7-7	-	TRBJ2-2	CASSQQGGELFF	TGTGCCAGCAGCCAACAGGGTGGGGAGCTGTTTTTT
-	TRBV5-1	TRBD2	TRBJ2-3	CASSGGLAGAKDTQYF	TGCGCCAGCAGCGGGGGACTAGCGGGAGCAAAAGATACGCAGTATTTT
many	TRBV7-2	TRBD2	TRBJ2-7	CASSYGLAGWEQYF	TGTGCCAGCAGCTACGGACTAGCGGGATGGGAGCAGTACTTC
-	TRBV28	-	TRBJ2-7	CASTSPLVSEQYF	TGTGCCAGCACCTCCCCCCTAGTTTCCGAGCAGTACTTC
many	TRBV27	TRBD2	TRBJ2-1	CASRSSGLEAFF	TGTGCCAGCAGAAGTTCCGGACTAGAGGCTTTCTTC
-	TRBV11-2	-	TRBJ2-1	CASRGTQGSEQFF	TGTGCCAGCCGGGGGACACAAGGATCTGAGCAGTTCTTC
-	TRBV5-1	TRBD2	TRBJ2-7	CASSGRTSGSDSYEQYF	TGCGCCAGCAGCGGGAGGACTAGCGGATCAGATTCCTACGAGCAGTACTTC